These 29 T cell receptor beta chains came from one sample sequenced in a study of cytomegalovirus exposure and HLA in healthy donors. The PCR used 60 Vbeta and 13 Jbeta primers. Profiled with immunoSEQ multiplex PCR; TCRdb holds only in-frame clones, not every one. Seen here are 150,000 to 200,000 clones, 78% observed once, and the top ten hold about 5.6%. The sample comprised PBMCs. The receptors were sampled from a woman aged 25-40 years in good health and CMV-seropositive.

This chain connects TRBV18 to TRBJ2-5, with D possibly being TRBD1 (6 bases). The ends were cut back, 3 bases at V and 4 bases at J, with 12 bases in the middle. Germline V gene lookup returns CDR1 KGHSH and CDR2 LQKENI. The CDR3 contains 14 residues. The CDR3 here is CASSPATGSETQYF. CDR3 bases: TGTGCCAGCTCACCCGCGACAGGATCAGAGACCCAGTACTTC.

The chain is built from TRBV29-1 and TRBJ1-1; D is unresolved. V lost 7 bases and J 4 bases, leaving 25 bases between the germline ends. CDR3 length equals 16 residues. The germline CDR1 and CDR2 sequences are SQVTM and ANQGSEA. The CDR3 loop reads CSAVGWKEKVATEAFF. As DNA, the CDR3 is TGCAGCGCCGTCGGGTGGAAGGAAAAGGTGGCCACTGAAGCTTTCTTT.

The chain carries TRBV7-2 and TRBJ1-1; TRBD1 matches 7 bases. Germline CDR1 and CDR2: SGHTA and FQGNSA. The CDR3 length is 12 residues. J was trimmed by 7 bases and V by 5 bases; bases with no gene match: 4. For the CDR3, the DNA is TGTGCCAGCAGCCTACAGGGGATTGAAGCTTTCTTT. Amino acids: CASSLQGIEAFF.

This chain uses TRBV19 with TRBJ2-6; D perhaps matches TRBD1 (6 bases). The CDR3 is made up of 19 amino acids. V lost 4 bases, J lost 0 bases, and 19 bases lay in between. The germline CDR1 and CDR2 sequences are LNHDA and SQIVND (reference sequence). CDR3 sequence reads: CASSTSYRVFISGANVLTF. DNA for the CDR3: TGTGCCAGTAGTACCTCCTACAGGGTTTTCATCTCTGGGGCCAACGTCCTGACTTTC.

The rearrangement links TRBV6-1 to TRBJ2-2; D gene ambiguous. The germline CDR1 and CDR2 sequences are MNHNS and SASEGT. The CDR3 is 13 residues long. The V and J ends lost 0 bases and 6 bases respectively, with 5 bases between them. As DNA, the CDR3 is TGTGCCAGCAGTGAAGCCAGGTCCGGGGAGCTGTTTTTT. As protein: CASSEARSGELFF.

The chain has TRBV2 and TRBJ1-2; 9 positions match TRBD1. CDR3 length equals 14 residues. With 6 bases clipped from V and 4 bases from J, the junction kept 6 bases outside the gene matches. Looked up from germline, CDR1 is SNHLY and CDR2 is FYNNEI. CDR3 protein: CASRTDRGGYGYTF. The CDR3 DNA reads as TGTGCCAGCAGAACGGACAGGGGCGGCTATGGCTACACCTTC.

Points on this clone: In the same sample, other DNA sequences code for this CDR3. This rearrangement joins TRBV25-1 to TRBJ1-1, with 7 bases aligning to TRBD1. V lost 6 bases, J lost 4 bases, and 2 bases stayed unmatched. Germline CDR1 MGHDK, CDR2 SYGVNS. The CDR3 length is 12 residues. The CDR3 is CASRSGGTEAFF. CDR3 in DNA: TGTGCCAGCAGATCAGGGGGCACTGAAGCTTTCTTT.

About this clone itself: Germline is not matched at one junction end, which may reflect a read error. The chain employs TRBV28 and TRBJ1-6; 8 nucleotides align to TRBD1. Germline CDR1 MDHEN, CDR2 SYDVKM. This CDR3 has 12 residues. Here the CDR3 DNA reads TGTGCCAGCAGTTTACCAGGACAGGGACTCGACTTT. Translating gives CASSLPGQGLDF.

A note on this clone: One end of the junction does not line up with germline, which may come from a read error. The gene calls are TRBV7-3 and TRBJ2-3; 7 bases are shared with TRBD2. Germline values: CDR1 SGHTA, CDR2 FQGTGA. This CDR3 has 17 residues. DNA of the CDR3: TGTGCCAGCAACTTACGGGACTACCCCCCTAGCACAGATACGCAGTATTTT. Translation gives CASNLRDYPPSTDTQYF. The entire variable domain, with the rest obtained from reference TRBV7-3 and TRBJ2-3, is as follows: GAGVSQTPSNKVTEKGKYVELRCDPISGHTALYWYRQSLGQGPEFLIYFQGTGAADDSGLPNDRFFAVRPEGSVSTLKIQRTERGDSAVYLCASNLRDYPPSTDTQYFGPGTRLTVL.

The genes are TRBV10-1 and TRBJ2-3; 13 bases line up with TRBD2. The CDR3 has 20 residues. Germline values: CDR1 WNHNN, CDR2 SYGVQD (reference sequence). The ends lost 9 bases at V and 3 bases at J; junction bases unmatched: 21. CDR3 nucleotide sequence: TGCGCCAGAACACAGGGGAAAACTAGCGGGGGGGCCCGGGGAACAGATACGCAGTATTTT. Translating it yields CARTQGKTSGGARGTDTQYF.

The rearrangement links TRBV6-1 to TRBJ2-2, with a weak D call TRBD1 (6 bases). V dropped 4 bases and J dropped 5 bases, with 14 bases sitting between them. Germline loops: CDR1 MNHNS, CDR2 SASEGT. This CDR3 has 15 residues. The DNA for the CDR3 is TGTGCCAGCAGTGGCGCGCCAGGGGTAACCGGGGAGCTGTTTTTT. Amino acid sequence: CASSGAPGVTGELFF.

This clone was seen only a few times. V is TRBV14 and J is TRBJ1-2, with 7 bases lining up with TRBD1. Trimming removed 1 base from V and 7 bases from J; junction bases left unmatched: 6. Germline V gene lookup returns CDR1 SGHDN and CDR2 FVKESK. This CDR3 has 14 residues. The CDR3 region has the DNA TGTGCCAGCAGCCAAGTTAAGGGGGCGCGTGGCTACACCTTC. Its protein is CASSQVKGARGYTF. Drawing the rest from reference TRBV14 and TRBJ1-2, the complete variable domain is EAGVTQFPSHSVIEKGQTVTLRCDPISGHDNLYWYRRVMGKEIKFLLHFVKESKQDESGMPNNRFLAERTGGTYSTLKVQPAELEDSGVYFCASSQVKGARGYTFGSGTRLTVV.

V usage is TRBV10-3 and J usage is TRBJ1-1, with TRBD1 as a possible D gene (6 bases). This CDR3 is built from 14 residues. CDR1 ENHRY and CDR2 SYGVKD come from the germline V gene. V dropped 3 bases and J dropped 1 base, with 9 bases sitting between them. In nucleotides, the CDR3 is TGTGCCATCAGTGACGCGACAGGGAACACTGAAGCTTTCTTT. This encodes CAISDATGNTEAFF.

The CDR3 sequence: CASSPGQGVRKLFF. DNA of the CDR3: TGTGCCAGCAGCCCAGGACAGGGGGTCCGTAAACTGTTTTTT. The chain employs TRBV7-9 and TRBJ1-4, with 10 nucleotides matching TRBD1. V shed 5 bases and J 11 bases; nucleotides not matched to a gene: 8. The CDR3 is 14 residues long. Looked up from germline, CDR1 is SEHNR and CDR2 is FQNEAQ (reference sequence).

This chain connects TRBV4-3 to TRBJ2-7, with 8 bases lining up with TRBD1. This CDR3 comprises 16 residues. Germline CDR1 is LGHNA and CDR2 is YSLEER. The V segment lost 0 bases and the J segment 4 bases; nucleotides outside the gene matches: 8. The CDR3 region is CASSQDVRQGIYEQYF. CDR3 nucleotides: TGCGCCAGCAGCCAAGACGTACGACAGGGGATTTACGAGCAGTACTTC.

The rearrangement links TRBV28 to TRBJ2-1; the match to TRBD2 covers 8 bases. V gave up 6 bases and J gave up 4 bases; unmatched junction bases: 8. Germline assignment: CDR1 MDHEN and CDR2 SYDVKM. This CDR3 spans 15 amino acids. The CDR3 nucleotides read TGTGCCAGCAGGCTTAGGGTAGCGGGGTACAATGAGCAGTTCTTC. It yields the protein CASRLRVAGYNEQFF. Based on the CDR3 plus reference TRBV28 and TRBJ2-1, the full variable domain is DVKVTQSSRYLVKRTGEKVFLECVQDMDHENMFWYRQDPGLGLRLIYFSYDVKMKEKGDIPEGYSVSREKKERFSLILESASTNQTSMYLCASRLRVAGYNEQFFGPGTRLTVL.

The chain employs TRBV5-6 and TRBJ2-7, with TRBD1 matching over 8 bases. Looked up from germline, CDR1 is SGHDT and CDR2 is YYEEEE. The CDR3 extends over 15 amino acids. Trimming cost V 0 bases and J 2 bases; bases outside gene matches: 4. The CDR3 protein is CASSLAWTGTYEQYF. In DNA, the CDR3 is TGTGCCAGCAGCTTGGCCTGGACAGGGACCTACGAGCAGTACTTC.

The J gene is TRBJ2-7, the V gene TRBV6-1; TRBD2 aligns across 7 bases. The CDR3 is made up of 15 amino acids. J was trimmed by 3 bases and V by 6 bases; bases with no gene match: 11. The germline CDR1 and CDR2 sequences are MNHNS and SASEGT. The CDR3 spells CASRVSGVTYYEQYF. CDR3 nucleotide sequence: TGTGCCAGCAGGGTAAGCGGGGTGACTTACTACGAGCAGTACTTC.

This sequence joins TRBV19 and TRBJ1-1; 10 bases agree with TRBD1. Germline V gene data show CDR1 as LNHDA and CDR2 as SQIVND (reference sequence). J was trimmed by 1 base and V by 10 bases; bases with no gene match: 9. The CDR3 has 15 amino acids. The CDR3 DNA reads TGTGCCACCAGGACAGGGGGGGTGACGAACACTGAAGCTTTCTTT. This gives the protein CATRTGGVTNTEAFF.

For this clone: Other DNA sequences in this specimen translate into the identical CDR3. CDR3 amino acids: CASSTSGNTDTQYF. The CDR3 DNA reads TGTGCCAGCAGCACTAGCGGGAACACAGATACGCAGTATTTT. V gene TRBV7-9 combines with J gene TRBJ2-3; 10 bases line up with TRBD2. Germline loops: CDR1 SEHNR, CDR2 FQNEAQ (reference sequence). The ends lost 5 bases at V and 2 bases at J; junction bases unmatched: 1. There are 14 residues in the CDR3.

To note about this clone: The sample contains more than one DNA sequence encoding this CDR3. This chain links TRBV28 with TRBJ2-6; D is possibly TRBD1 (5 bases). V lost 9 bases and J 0 bases, leaving 12 bases between the germline ends. Germline V gene lookup returns CDR1 MDHEN and CDR2 SYDVKM. The CDR3 sequence is 15 residues long. DNA of the CDR3: TGTGCCAGGAATGGAAGGGGCTCTGGGGCCAACGTCCTGACTTTC. Encoded protein: CARNGRGSGANVLTF.

This clone was seen once. This chain connects TRBV4-1 to TRBJ2-7; TRBD1 aligns across 11 bases. This CDR3 contains 15 residues. Germline-derived CDR1 and CDR2 are MGHRA and YSYEKL. The ends lost 4 bases at V and 3 bases at J; junction bases unmatched: 5. The CDR3 protein is CASSLRTGGYYEQYF. In DNA, the CDR3 is TGCGCCAGCAGCCTTAGGACAGGGGGCTACTACGAGCAGTACTTC.

This rearrangement joins TRBV5-1 to TRBJ2-1; 11 bases match TRBD1. The junction had 4 bases not matched to a gene; V was cut back by 4 bases and J by 7 bases. CDR3 size: 14 residues. CDR1 is SGHRS, CDR2 YFSETQ, per germline. In DNA, the CDR3 is TGCGCCAGCAGCATAGGACAGGGGGCTAATGAGCAGTTCTTC. Translating it yields CASSIGQGANEQFF.

The chain is built from TRBV15 and TRBJ2-1, with D perhaps matching TRBD1 (6 bases). Between the trimmed V and J ends, which lost 5 bases and 9 bases, there was a span of 17 bases. The CDR3 is 14 amino acids. The germline gives CDR1 LNHNV, CDR2 YYDKDF (reference sequence). The CDR3 protein is CATSGDGRGLEQFF. As DNA, the CDR3 is TGTGCCACCAGCGGGGATGGCAGGGGCCTTGAGCAGTTCTTC.

The chain has TRBV5-1 and TRBJ2-6; 9 bases are a match to TRBD2. The trim removed 4 bases at V and 0 bases at J, leaving 2 bases unmatched. Germline CDR1 reads SGHRS; CDR2 reads YFSETQ. There are 16 residues in the CDR3. This CDR3 reads CASSGLAISGANVLTF. The CDR3 bases are TGCGCCAGCAGCGGACTAGCGATCTCTGGGGCCAACGTCCTGACTTTC.

The chain carries TRBV19 and TRBJ2-1; tentatively, D is TRBD2 (5 bases). V was clipped by 6 bases and J by 5 bases, with 17 bases between them. Germline V gives CDR1 LNHDA, CDR2 SQIVND (reference sequence). The CDR3 is made up of 15 amino acids. Written as DNA, the CDR3 is TGTGCCAGTAGGGATCTTACGGGGTGGGACAATGAGCAGTTCTTC. Protein product: CASRDLTGWDNEQFF.

This clone was picked up a small number of times. CDR3 in amino acids: CSVAPRTSAYNEQFF. The CDR3 DNA sequence: TGCAGCGTGGCCCCTCGGACTAGCGCCTACAATGAGCAGTTCTTC. This rearrangement joins TRBV29-1 to TRBJ2-1; TRBD2 matches 9 bases. The junction had 8 bases not matched to a gene; V was cut back by 6 bases and J by 2 bases. Germline values: CDR1 SQVTM, CDR2 ANQGSEA. The CDR3 has 15 residues.

The CDR3 protein is CASRTTGRGIGELFF. In nucleotides, the CDR3 is TGTGCCAGCAGAACCACGGGGAGGGGCATCGGGGAGCTGTTTTTT. The rearrangement links TRBV6-5 to TRBJ2-2; 7 nucleotides match TRBD2. The V and J ends lost 6 bases and 7 bases, in that order; junction bases with no gene match: 11. The CDR3 loop spans 15 amino acids. CDR1 MNHEY and CDR2 SVGAGI come from the germline V gene.

The chain couples TRBV6-4 to TRBJ2-2, with 7 bases identical to TRBD2. With 4 bases clipped from V and 5 bases from J, the junction kept 10 bases outside the gene matches. This CDR3 region has 16 residues. Germline assignment: CDR1 MRHNA and CDR2 SNTAGT. The CDR3 reads CASSAGSGIFTGELFF. The CDR3 DNA reads as TGTGCCAGCAGTGCGGGAAGCGGGATATTTACCGGGGAGCTGTTTTTT.